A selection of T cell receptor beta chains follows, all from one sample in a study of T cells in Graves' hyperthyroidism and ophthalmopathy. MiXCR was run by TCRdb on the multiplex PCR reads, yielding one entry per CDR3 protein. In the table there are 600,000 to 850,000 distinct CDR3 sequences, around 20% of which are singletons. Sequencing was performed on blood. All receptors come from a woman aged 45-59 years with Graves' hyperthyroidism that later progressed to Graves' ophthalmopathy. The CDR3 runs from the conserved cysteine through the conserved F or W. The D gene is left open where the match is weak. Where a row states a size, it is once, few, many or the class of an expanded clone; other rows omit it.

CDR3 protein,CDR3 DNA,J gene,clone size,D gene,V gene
CASSLSLRSGGHNNEQFF,TGTGCCAGCAGCTTGAGTCTTAGGAGCGGGGGGCATAACAATGAGCAGTTCTTC,TRBJ2-1,-,TRBD2,TRBV7-2
CASSLVPGLDYGYTF,TGTGCCAGCAGCTTAGTGCCGGGGCTGGACTATGGCTACACCTTC,TRBJ1-2,few,-,TRBV7-9
CASSGGGPSYEQYF,TGTGCCAGCAGTGGAGGGGGGCCCTCCTACGAGCAGTACTTC,TRBJ2-7,-,-,TRBV2
CAWSRSNQPQHF,TGTGCCTGGAGTCGAAGCAATCAGCCCCAGCATTTT,TRBJ1-5,few,-,TRBV30
CASSSTPNYGYTF,TGTGCCAGCAGCTCGACCCCTAACTATGGCTACACCTTC,TRBJ1-2,few,-,TRBV7-8
CSARDPGSPHEQYF,TGCAGTGCTAGAGATCCAGGTAGTCCCCACGAGCAGTACTTC,TRBJ2-7,-,-,TRBV20-1
CASSPAGDPGAFF,TGTGCCAGCAGCCCAGCGGGGGACCCGGGAGCTTTCTTT,TRBJ1-1,-,-,TRBV7-9
CASNWEGRNTEAFF,TGTGCCAGCAACTGGGAAGGGAGGAACACTGAAGCTTTCTTT,TRBJ1-1,many,-,TRBV3-1
CASIRNTEAFF,TGTGCCAGTATCAGGAACACTGAAGCTTTCTTT,TRBJ1-1,many,-,TRBV28
CAYLVGTYNEQFF,TGTGCCTACCTCGTGGGAACCTACAATGAGCAGTTCTTC,TRBJ2-1,few,-,TRBV6-1
CASSLGTPASYEQYF,TGTGCTAGCAGCTTGGGGACTCCAGCCTCCTACGAGCAGTACTTC,TRBJ2-7,-,-,TRBV7-7
CSASRGTATNEKLFF,TGCAGTGCTAGTCGCGGGACCGCAACTAATGAAAAACTGTTTTTT,TRBJ1-4,-,-,TRBV20-1
CASSVAPRGPGGTPLHF,TGTGCCAGCAGCGTAGCGCCGCGGGGACCCGGTGGGACACCCCTCCACTTT,TRBJ1-6,many,-,TRBV9
CASSLSKGGYEQYF,TGTGCCAGCAGTTTGTCAAAGGGAGGTTACGAGCAGTACTTC,TRBJ2-7,many,-,TRBV12-3/TRBV12-4
CASSEALRGYEQYF,TGTGCCAGCAGTGAAGCGCTTCGGGGCTACGAGCAGTACTTC,TRBJ2-7,many,-,TRBV2
CASMGTYEQYF,TGTGCCAGCATGGGGACGTACGAGCAGTACTTC,TRBJ2-7,many,-,TRBV6-1
CASGPYRGQSYEQYF,TGTGCCAGCGGCCCCTACAGGGGGCAAAGCTACGAGCAGTACTTC,TRBJ2-7,-,TRBD1,TRBV27
CASTQAEGSTDTQYF,TGTGCCAGCACCCAGGCCGAGGGTAGCACAGATACGCAGTATTTT,TRBJ2-3,few,-,TRBV5-6
CASSSSGTVGGYTF,TGTGCCAGCAGTTCCTCCGGGACAGTCGGCGGCTACACCTTC,TRBJ1-2,-,TRBD1,TRBV6-5
CASSRKGTIERNEQFF,TGTGCCAGCAGCCGAAAAGGGACTATCGAAAGGAATGAGCAGTTCTTC,TRBJ2-1,many,TRBD2,TRBV7-9
CASRSAKWAQYF,TGTGCCAGCAGATCGGCAAAATGGGCGCAGTATTTT,TRBJ2-3,many,-,TRBV12-3/TRBV12-4
CASSGTKSDSSYNSPLHF,TGTGCCAGCAGCGGGACGAAGTCGGACAGCTCCTATAATTCACCCCTCCACTTT,TRBJ1-6,few,-,TRBV7-2
CASSLKGGREDTQYF,TGTGCCAGCAGTTTAAAGGGGGGCCGAGAAGATACGCAGTATTTT,TRBJ2-3,-,-,TRBV12-3/TRBV12-4
CASSPPNRKDVDTQYF,TGTGCCAGCTCACCACCGAACAGGAAGGACGTGGATACGCAGTATTTT,TRBJ2-3,many,-,TRBV18
CSVDIGMNTEAFF,TGCAGCGTTGATATCGGGATGAACACTGAAGCTTTCTTT,TRBJ1-1,few,-,TRBV29-1
CASSGRGTGELFF,TGTGCCAGCAGCGGCCGAGGCACCGGGGAGCTGTTTTTT,TRBJ2-2,many,-,TRBV3-1
CSVEEDRGYEQYF,TGCAGCGTTGAAGAGGACAGGGGGTACGAGCAGTACTTC,TRBJ2-7,many,TRBD1,TRBV29-1
CSAETGGEKLFF,TGCAGTGCTGAGACAGGGGGTGAAAAACTGTTTTTT,TRBJ1-4,-,TRBD1,TRBV20-1
CSARPQGGGYEQYF,TGCAGTGCTAGACCCCAGGGAGGGGGCTACGAGCAGTACTTC,TRBJ2-7,few,-,TRBV20-1
CAWSRLAGGIDEQFF,TGTGCCTGGAGCAGACTAGCGGGGGGGATAGATGAGCAGTTCTTC,TRBJ2-1,few,TRBD2,TRBV30
CASSLSGTITYNEQFF,TGTGCCAGCAGTTTATCCGGGACTATCACCTACAATGAGCAGTTCTTC,TRBJ2-1,many,TRBD2,TRBV28
CASSIGQGGSETQYF,TGTGCCAGTAGTATTGGCCAGGGAGGCTCAGAGACCCAGTACTTC,TRBJ2-5,-,-,TRBV19
CASSVGQGNYEQYF,TGTGCCAGCAGCGTAGGGCAGGGAAACTACGAGCAGTACTTC,TRBJ2-7,-,-,TRBV9
CASSDTDGYEQYF,TGTGCCAGCAGTGATACGGACGGCTACGAGCAGTACTTC,TRBJ2-7,-,-,TRBV6-2/TRBV6-3
CASSLRDRVGYGYTF,TGCGCCAGCAGCCTGCGGGACAGGGTGGGCTATGGCTACACCTTC,TRBJ1-2,once,TRBD1,TRBV5-1
CASSRDRLNIQYF,TGTGCCAGCAGTCGGGACAGACTAAACATTCAGTACTTC,TRBJ2-4,-,TRBD1,TRBV6-1
CASSFNLWSDTQYF,TGTGCCAGCAGCTTTAACCTGTGGTCAGATACGCAGTATTTT,TRBJ2-3,many,-,TRBV11-2
CASSTARGLAGGYQETQYF,TGCGCCAGCAGCACCGCCCGGGGACTAGCGGGGGGGTACCAAGAGACCCAGTACTTC,TRBJ2-5,many,TRBD2,TRBV5-1
CASSLAGGRAYEQYF,TGTGCCAGCAGCTTAGCGGGGGGTCGAGCCTACGAGCAGTACTTC,TRBJ2-7,-,-,TRBV7-8
CASSYLSSGGLKTGELFF,TGTGCCAGCAGTTATTTATCTTCCGGGGGGTTAAAGACCGGGGAGCTGTTTTTT,TRBJ2-2,-,TRBD2,TRBV27
CASSKLLGQGYTDTQYF,TGTGCCAGCAGCAAACTGTTAGGACAGGGCTACACAGATACGCAGTATTTT,TRBJ2-3,many,TRBD1,TRBV7-9
CAISESGGRDGETQYF,TGTGCCATCAGTGAGTCGGGAGGCAGGGACGGCGAGACCCAGTACTTC,TRBJ2-5,many,-,TRBV10-3
CASSQDSSPTNQPQHF,TGTGCCAGCAGCCAGGACAGTTCCCCCACTAATCAGCCCCAGCATTTT,TRBJ1-5,-,-,TRBV9
CASSSGGGGPLPYEQYF,TGTGCCAGCAGCTCCGGGGGAGGGGGCCCACTCCCCTACGAGCAGTACTTC,TRBJ2-7,-,-,TRBV3-1
CASSRQFQETQYF,TGTGCCAGCAGTCGACAGTTCCAAGAGACCCAGTACTTC,TRBJ2-5,-,-,TRBV6-2/TRBV6-3
CASTPRGDYGYTF,TGTGCCAGCACTCCGCGAGGGGACTATGGCTACACCTTC,TRBJ1-2,many,-,TRBV12-3/TRBV12-4
CSVPSDRGNGYTF,TGCAGCGTCCCCTCGGACAGGGGCAATGGCTACACCTTC,TRBJ1-2,-,TRBD1,TRBV29-1
CASSLSSRKSNEQFF,TGCGCCAGCAGCTTGAGTAGCCGCAAGAGCAATGAGCAGTTCTTC,TRBJ2-1,many,-,TRBV5-1
CASSPTGGNEKLFF,TGTGCCAGCAGTCCCACAGGGGGAAATGAAAAACTGTTTTTT,TRBJ1-4,many,TRBD1,TRBV7-9
CASSLAFRGQITDTQYF,TGTGCCAGCAGCTTAGCTTTTCGGGGACAGATCACAGATACGCAGTATTTT,TRBJ2-3,many,TRBD1,TRBV7-8